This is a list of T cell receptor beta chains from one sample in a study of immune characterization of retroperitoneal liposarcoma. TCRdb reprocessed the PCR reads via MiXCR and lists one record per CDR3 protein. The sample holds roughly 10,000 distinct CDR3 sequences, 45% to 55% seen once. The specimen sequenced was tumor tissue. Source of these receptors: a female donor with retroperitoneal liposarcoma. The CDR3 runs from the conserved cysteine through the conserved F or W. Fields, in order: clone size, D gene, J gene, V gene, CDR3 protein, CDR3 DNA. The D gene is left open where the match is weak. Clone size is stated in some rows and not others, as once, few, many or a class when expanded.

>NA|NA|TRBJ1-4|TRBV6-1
CASSARVATNEKLFF
TGTGCCAGCAGTGCCCGGGTGGCAACTAATGAAAAACTGTTTTTT
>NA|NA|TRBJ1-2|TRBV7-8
CASSLEQGYGYTF
TGTGCCAGCAGTCTTGAACAGGGTTATGGCTACACCTTC
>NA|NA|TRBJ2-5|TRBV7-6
CASSGGQSETQYF
TGTGCCAGCAGCGGTGGGCAGTCAGAGACCCAGTACTTC
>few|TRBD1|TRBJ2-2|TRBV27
CASSLYSPGTGNTGELFF
TGTGCCAGCAGTTTATACTCCCCCGGGACAGGCAACACCGGGGAGCTGTTTTTT
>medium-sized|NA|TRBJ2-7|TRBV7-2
CASSLGMYNEQYF
TGTGCCAGCAGCTTAGGCATGTACAATGAGCAGTACTTC
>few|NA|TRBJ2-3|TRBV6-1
CASRQGFRDTQYF
TGTGCCAGCAGGCAGGGCTTTAGAGATACGCAGTATTTT
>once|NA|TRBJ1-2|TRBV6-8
CASSYSRGYGYTF
TGTGCCAGCAGTTACTCGAGAGGCTATGGCTACACCTTC
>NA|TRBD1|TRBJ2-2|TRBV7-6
CASSQRGRPNTGELFF
TGTGCCAGCAGCCAAAGGGGGCGTCCGAACACCGGGGAGCTGTTTTTT
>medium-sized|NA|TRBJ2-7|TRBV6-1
CASSYDPGRRYEQYF
TGTGCCAGCAGTTACGACCCGGGACGGCGCTACGAGCAGTACTTC
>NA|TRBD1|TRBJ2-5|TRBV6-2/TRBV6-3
CASTRQGRETQYF
TGTGCCAGCACTAGACAGGGAAGGGAGACCCAGTACTTC
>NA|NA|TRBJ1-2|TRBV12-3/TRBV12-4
CASRTGPLGYTF
TGTGCCAGCAGGACCGGCCCCCTCGGCTACACCTTC
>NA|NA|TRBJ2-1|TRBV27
CASSLKPGLEQFF
TGTGCCAGCAGTTTAAAACCGGGACTGGAGCAGTTCTTC
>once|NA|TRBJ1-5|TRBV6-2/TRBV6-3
CASSYGEGSQPQHF
TGTGCCAGCAGTTACGGGGAAGGGAGTCAGCCCCAGCATTTT
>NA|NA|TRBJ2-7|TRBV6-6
CASSYSPQETKYF
TGTGCCAGCAGTTACTCGCCCCAAGAGACCAAGTACTTC
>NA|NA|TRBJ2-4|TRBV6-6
CASRQTLAKNIQYF
TGTGCCAGCAGGCAAACCCTAGCCAAAAACATTCAGTACTTC
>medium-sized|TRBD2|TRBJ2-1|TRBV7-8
CASSVASGLAYNEQFF
TGTGCCAGCAGCGTCGCTAGCGGGTTGGCCTACAATGAGCAGTTCTTC
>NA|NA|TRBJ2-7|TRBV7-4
CASIETGTGLYEQYF
TGTGCCAGCATCGAAACCGGGACGGGACTCTACGAGCAGTACTTC
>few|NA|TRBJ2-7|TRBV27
CASSEGMGALYEQYF
TGTGCCAGCAGCGAAGGTATGGGGGCCCTCTACGAGCAGTACTTC
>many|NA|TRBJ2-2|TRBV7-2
CASRRLTGELFF
TGTGCCAGCAGACGCCTAACCGGGGAGCTGTTTTTT
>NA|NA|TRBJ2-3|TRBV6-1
CASSWGFAGSTDTQYF
TGTGCCAGCAGTTGGGGATTCGCCGGCAGCACAGATACGCAGTATTTT
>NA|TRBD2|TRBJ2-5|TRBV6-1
CASSQRAGGGGRYF
TGTGCCAGCAGCCAGAGAGCGGGAGGGGGGGGTCGGTACTTC
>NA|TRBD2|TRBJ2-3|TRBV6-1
CASSEYDRLAEATDTQYF
TGTGCCAGCAGTGAATATGATAGGCTAGCGGAGGCCACAGATACGCAGTATTTT
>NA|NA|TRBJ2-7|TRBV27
CASSLSFPTVGEQYF
TGTGCCAGCAGTTTATCCTTCCCGACGGTGGGGGAGCAGTACTTC
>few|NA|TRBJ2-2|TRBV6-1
CASSRGYLNTGELFF
TGTGCCAGCAGTAGGGGGTACCTGAACACCGGGGAGCTGTTTTTT
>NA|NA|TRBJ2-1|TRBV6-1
CASSTLDRSRSNEQFF
TGTGCCAGCAGTACACTTGACAGGTCTAGATCCAATGAGCAGTTCTTC
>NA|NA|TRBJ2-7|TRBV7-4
CASSLVSYNEQYF
TGTGCCAGCAGCTTAGTTTCCTACAATGAGCAGTACTTC
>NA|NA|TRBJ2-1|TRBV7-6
CASSSVAGFLVNEQFF
TGTGCCAGCAGCTCCGTGGCGGGGTTTTTAGTCAATGAGCAGTTCTTC
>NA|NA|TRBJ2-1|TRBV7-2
CASSLKGAMGGANEQFF
TGTGCCAGCAGCTTAAAGGGAGCTATGGGGGGGGCCAATGAGCAGTTCTTC
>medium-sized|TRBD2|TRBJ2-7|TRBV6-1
CASRAGLVLYNEQYF
TGTGCCAGCCGGGCGGGACTAGTCCTCTACAATGAGCAGTACTTC
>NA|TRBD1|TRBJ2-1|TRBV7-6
CASSLTGEGVNEQFF
TGTGCCAGCAGCTTAACAGGGGAAGGGGTCAATGAGCAGTTCTTC
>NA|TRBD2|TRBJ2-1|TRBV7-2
CASSKGGSGSSYNEQFF
TGTGCCAGCAGCAAGGGGGGTAGCGGGAGTTCTTACAATGAGCAGTTCTTC
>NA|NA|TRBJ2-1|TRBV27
CASSFRGSYEQFF
TGTGCCAGCAGTTTTAGGGGGTCCTACGAGCAGTTCTTC
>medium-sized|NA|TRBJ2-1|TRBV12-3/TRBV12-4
CASSLGEVQEQFF
TGTGCCAGCAGTTTGGGGGAGGTGCAGGAGCAGTTCTTC
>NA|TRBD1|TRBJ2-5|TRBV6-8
CANTKTGQQETQYF
TGTGCCAACACTAAGACGGGACAGCAAGAAACCCAGTACTTC
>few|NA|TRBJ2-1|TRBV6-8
CASSYSRSANEQFF
TGTGCCAGCAGTTACTCTAGGAGCGCCAATGAGCAGTTCTTC
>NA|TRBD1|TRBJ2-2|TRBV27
CASRGQGETGELFF
TGTGCCAGCAGGGGACAGGGGGAGACCGGGGAGCTGTTTTTT
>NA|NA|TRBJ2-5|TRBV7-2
CASSQPRGQETQYF
TGTGCCAGCAGCCAACCAAGGGGACAAGAGACCCAGTACTTC
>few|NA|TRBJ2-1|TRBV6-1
CASSDLQAEQFF
TGTGCCAGCAGCGACCTCCAGGCTGAGCAGTTCTTC
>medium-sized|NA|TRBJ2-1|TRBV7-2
CASSFHREAQFF
TGTGCCAGCAGCTTTCATAGGGAGGCCCAGTTCTTC
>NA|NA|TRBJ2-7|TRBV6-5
CASSSTLGRANEQYF
TGTGCCAGCAGTTCAACCCTCGGACGGGCAAACGAGCAGTACTTC
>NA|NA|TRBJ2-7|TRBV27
CASSLRILGEQYF
TGTGCCAGCAGTTTGCGGATCTTGGGCGAGCAGTACTTC
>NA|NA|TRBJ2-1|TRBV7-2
CASSTTGYNEQFF
TGTGCCAGCAGCACAACAGGGTACAATGAGCAGTTCTTC
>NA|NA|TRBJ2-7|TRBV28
CASSLLGGEQYF
TGTGCCAGCAGTTTATTGGGTGGCGAGCAGTACTTC
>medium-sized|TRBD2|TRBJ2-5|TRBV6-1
CASSEEASGAETQYF
TGTGCCAGCAGTGAAGAGGCTAGCGGGGCGGAGACCCAGTACTTC
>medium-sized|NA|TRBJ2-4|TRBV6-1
CASSEGGAKNIQYF
TGTGCCAGCAGTGAAGGGGGTGCCAAAAACATTCAGTACTTC
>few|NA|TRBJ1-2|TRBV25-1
CASSGQTGSYGYTF
TGTGCCAGCAGTGGGCAGACAGGTAGCTATGGCTACACCTTC
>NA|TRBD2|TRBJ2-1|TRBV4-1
CASSRTLERETRNEQFF
TGCGCCAGCAGCCGGACCCTTGAGCGGGAGACTCGGAATGAGCAGTTCTTC
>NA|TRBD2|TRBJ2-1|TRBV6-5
CASALAGAQEQFF
TGTGCCAGTGCTCTAGCGGGAGCACAGGAGCAGTTCTTC
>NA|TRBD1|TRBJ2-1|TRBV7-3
CASSRGRNSEQFF
TGTGCCAGCAGCAGGGGGCGTAATTCCGAGCAGTTCTTC
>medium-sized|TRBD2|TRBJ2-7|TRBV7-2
CASNLAGAYNEQYF
TGTGCCAGCAACTTAGCGGGAGCTTACAATGAGCAGTACTTC
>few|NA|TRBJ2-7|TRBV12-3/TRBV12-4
CASSLGRPGTLPLYEQYF
TGTGCCAGCAGTTTAGGACGGCCGGGTACACTCCCCCTCTACGAGCAGTACTTC
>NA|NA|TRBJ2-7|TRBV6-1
CAGASEVYEQYF
TGTGCCGGGGCATCTGAAGTCTACGAGCAGTACTTC
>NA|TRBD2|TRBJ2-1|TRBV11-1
CASREGTNPYNEQFF
TGTGCCAGCAGGGAGGGGACTAACCCTTACAATGAGCAGTTCTTC
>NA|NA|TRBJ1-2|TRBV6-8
CASSRNSRTASYRYTF
TGTGCCAGCAGTAGGAACTCTCGGACAGCAAGCTATAGATACACCTTC
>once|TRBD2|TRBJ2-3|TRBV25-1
CASSGLADPDTQYF
TGTGCCAGCAGTGGTCTAGCGGACCCAGATACGCAGTATTTT
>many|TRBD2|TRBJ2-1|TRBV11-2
CASSPKSSGRAREQFF
TGTGCCAGCAGCCCTAAGAGTAGCGGGAGGGCCCGCGAGCAGTTCTTC
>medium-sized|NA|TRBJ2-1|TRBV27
CASHGRGHNEQFF
TGTGCCAGCCATGGGAGGGGGCACAATGAGCAGTTCTTC
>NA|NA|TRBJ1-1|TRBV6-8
CASRDLTEAFF
TGTGCCAGCCGGGACTTGACTGAAGCTTTCTTT